This TCR beta chain originates from a study of shared clonotypes between healthy human individuals. Whole-study context: CD8 memory received one plate per donor, CD8 naive two, CD4 memory three and CD4 naive three. Study-wide results and limits: About 4.5% of naive CD4 clonotypes were common to a handful of donors.

Sequenced by immunoSEQ multiplex PCR; TCRdb stores in-frame clones only, minus some. The sample has 2 million to 2.5 million clones, around 93% seen once. From germline, CDR1 is KGHSH and CDR2 LQKENI. The V segment lost 3 bases and the J segment 4 bases; nucleotides outside the gene matches: 8. This CDR3 region has 15 residues. The study enrolled healthy HIV-negative adults without recent acute infections or vaccinations as donors. The study separated CD4+ cells into CD45RA+ naive and CD45RA-negative memory subsets. To note about this clone: No antigen is known for it.

The source is a man younger than 30 in good health. Some clones in this sample may be carry-over from other donors' samples. This chain uses TRBV18 with TRBJ2-7; 8 bases agree with TRBD1. The sample comprised naive CD4+ T cells from PBMCs. The subset denotes: CD45RA+ positively selected. The DNA of the CDR3 is TGTGCCAGCTCACCCCAGGGGGCCACGCTATACGAGCAGTACTTC. It translates to CASSPQGATLYEQYF.